This entry is about one T cell receptor beta chain. Its antigen is unknown. Base-call qualities are not available, and no considerably larger clone is one nucleotide away. The sample is drawn from a study of control samples from healthy donors and cancer patients (dated by TCRdb to 2020 to 2021). The germline V and J ends show losses of 10 bases and 7 bases respectively, and no gene match explains 14 bases of the junction. The CDR1 and CDR2 encoded by the germline V gene are MDHEN and SYDVKM. Including the terminal cysteine and phenylalanine, the CDR3 comprises 14 residues. The retained sequence is limited to the CDR3, 42 bases, with the frame set at the first base. Libraries came from the immunoSEQ multiplex PCR assay. Sourced from immuneACCESS, this table was stored by TCRdb with only in-frame sequences that have V and J called. A share of the clones is absent; for the studies checked, an unresolved V gene accounts for under half, and the remainder has no known explanation. This sample has fewer than 200,000 clones in its table, and approximately 86% of those were observed once. The top ten clonotypes cover roughly 5% of the sample.

The material sequenced was blood. The chain is assembled from TRBV28 and TRBJ2-7; 9 middle bases align to TRBD2. This clonotype was sampled from a young woman in good health. The nucleotides are TGTGCCACCTATAGCGGGAGTAACTTAAAAGAGCAGTACTTC. It codes for CATYSGSNLKEQYF.